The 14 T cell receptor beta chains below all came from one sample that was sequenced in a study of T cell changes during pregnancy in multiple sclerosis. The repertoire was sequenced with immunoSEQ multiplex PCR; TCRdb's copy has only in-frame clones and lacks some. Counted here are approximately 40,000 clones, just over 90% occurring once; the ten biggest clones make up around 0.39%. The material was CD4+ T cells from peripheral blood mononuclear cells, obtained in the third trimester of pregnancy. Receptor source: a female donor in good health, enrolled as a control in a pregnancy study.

The CDR3 region is CASSVVLEASGAFF. In nucleotides, the CDR3 is TGTGCCAGCAGCGTGGTGTTAGAGGCCTCGGGAGCTTTCTTT. V and J are TRBV9 and TRBJ1-1, with D unresolved. Between the trimmed V and J ends, which lost 2 bases and 10 bases, there was a span of 18 bases. The CDR3 has 14 amino acids. Germline loops: CDR1 SGDLS, CDR2 YYNGEE.

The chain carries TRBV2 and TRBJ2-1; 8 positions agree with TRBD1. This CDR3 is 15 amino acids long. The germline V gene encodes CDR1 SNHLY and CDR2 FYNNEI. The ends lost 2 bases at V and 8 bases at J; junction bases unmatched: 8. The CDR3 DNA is TGTGCCAGCAGTGAAAGGACAGGGTATCAGCATGAGCAGTTCTTC. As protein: CASSERTGYQHEQFF.

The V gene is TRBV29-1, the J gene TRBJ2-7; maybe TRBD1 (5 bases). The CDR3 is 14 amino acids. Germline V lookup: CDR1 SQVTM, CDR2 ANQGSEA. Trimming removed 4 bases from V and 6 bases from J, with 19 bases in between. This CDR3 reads CSVGGKGVGREQYF. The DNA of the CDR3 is TGCAGCGTTGGGGGTAAAGGGGTCGGGCGCGAGCAGTACTTC.

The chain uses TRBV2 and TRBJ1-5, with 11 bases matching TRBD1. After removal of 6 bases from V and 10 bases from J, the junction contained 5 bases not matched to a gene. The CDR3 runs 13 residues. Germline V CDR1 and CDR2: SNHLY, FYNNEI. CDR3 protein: CASRKDRGQPQHF. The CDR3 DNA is TGTGCCAGCAGGAAGGACAGGGGGCAACCCCAGCATTTT.

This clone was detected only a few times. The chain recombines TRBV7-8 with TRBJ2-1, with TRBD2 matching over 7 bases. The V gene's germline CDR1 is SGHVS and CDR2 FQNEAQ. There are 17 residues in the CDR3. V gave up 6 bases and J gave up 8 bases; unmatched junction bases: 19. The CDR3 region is CASSLPHGLVGRDEQFF. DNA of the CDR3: TGTGCCAGCAGTCTTCCCCATGGACTAGTGGGTAGGGATGAGCAGTTCTTC.

CDR3 nucleotides: TGTGCCAGCAGCCAAGTAGATATACTAGCGGGAGTAAGTTGGACTTGCGAGACCCAGTACTTC. Translating gives CASSQVDILAGVSWTCETQYF. The chain recombines TRBV4-2 with TRBJ2-5; TRBD2 matches 11 bases. The length of the CDR3 is 21 residues. Germline assignment: CDR1 LGHNA and CDR2 YNFKEQ. Unmatched junction bases numbered 21, after V lost 1 base and J lost 5 bases.

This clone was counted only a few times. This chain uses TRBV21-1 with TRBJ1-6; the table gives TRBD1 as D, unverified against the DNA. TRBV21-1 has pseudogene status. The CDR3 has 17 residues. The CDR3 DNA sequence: TGTGCCAGCAGCAACACCAGTCCGGACAGCCCTAATTCACCCCTCCACTTT. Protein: CASSNTSPDSPNSPLHF.

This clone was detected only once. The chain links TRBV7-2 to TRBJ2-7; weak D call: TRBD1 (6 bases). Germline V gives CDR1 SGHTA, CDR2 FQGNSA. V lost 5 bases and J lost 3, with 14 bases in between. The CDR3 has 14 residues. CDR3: CASSPVGRGYEQYF. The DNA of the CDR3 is TGTGCCAGCAGCCCAGTCGGCAGGGGCTACGAGCAGTACTTC. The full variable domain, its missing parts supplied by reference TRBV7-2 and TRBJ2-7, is GAGVSQSPSNKVTEKGKDVELRCDPISGHTALYWYRQSLGQGLEFLIYFQGNSAPDKSGLPSDRFSAERTGGSVSTLTIQRTQQEDSAVYLCASSPVGRGYEQYFGPGTRLTVT.

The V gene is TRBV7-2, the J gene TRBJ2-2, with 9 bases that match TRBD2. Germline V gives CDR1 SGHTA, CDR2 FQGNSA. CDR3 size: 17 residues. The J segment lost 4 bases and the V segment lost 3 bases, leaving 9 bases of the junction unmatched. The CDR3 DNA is TGTGCCAGCAGCTTCCTAGCGGGAAATAAGGTCACCGGGGAGCTGTTTTTT. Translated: CASSFLAGNKVTGELFF.

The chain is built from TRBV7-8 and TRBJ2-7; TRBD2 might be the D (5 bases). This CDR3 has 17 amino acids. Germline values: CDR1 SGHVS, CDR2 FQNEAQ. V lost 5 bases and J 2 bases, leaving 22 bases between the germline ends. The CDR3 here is CASSLSARGVQTYEQYF. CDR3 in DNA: TGTGCCAGCAGCCTAAGTGCTCGGGGTGTACAGACCTACGAGCAGTACTTC.

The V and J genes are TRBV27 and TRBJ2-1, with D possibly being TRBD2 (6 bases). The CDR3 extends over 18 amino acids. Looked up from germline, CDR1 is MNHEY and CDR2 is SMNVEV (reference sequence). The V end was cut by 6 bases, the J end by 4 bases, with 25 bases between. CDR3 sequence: CASRSVGVSAGWYNEQFF. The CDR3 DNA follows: TGTGCCAGCAGAAGTGTGGGGGTCTCGGCGGGGTGGTACAATGAGCAGTTCTTC.

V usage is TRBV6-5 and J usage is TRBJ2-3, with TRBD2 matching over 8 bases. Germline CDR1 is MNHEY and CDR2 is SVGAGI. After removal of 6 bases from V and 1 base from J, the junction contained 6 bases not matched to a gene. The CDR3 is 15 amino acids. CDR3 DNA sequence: TGTGCCAGCAGAGACGGGGGGGCCGGCACAGATACGCAGTATTTT. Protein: CASRDGGAGTDTQYF.

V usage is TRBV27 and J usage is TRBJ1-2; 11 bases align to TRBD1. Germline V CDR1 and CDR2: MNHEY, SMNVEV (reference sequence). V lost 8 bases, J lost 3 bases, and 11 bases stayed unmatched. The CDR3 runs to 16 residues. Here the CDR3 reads CASSSRDRGYYYGYTF. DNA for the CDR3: TGTGCCAGCTCGTCCCGGGACAGGGGGTATTACTATGGCTACACCTTC.

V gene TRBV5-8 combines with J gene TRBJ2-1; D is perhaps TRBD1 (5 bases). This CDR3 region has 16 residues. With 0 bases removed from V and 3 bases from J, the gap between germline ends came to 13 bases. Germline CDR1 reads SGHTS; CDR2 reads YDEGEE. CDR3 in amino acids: CASSLDLDSRYNEQFF. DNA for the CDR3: TGTGCCAGCAGCTTGGATTTAGACAGCCGCTACAATGAGCAGTTCTTC.